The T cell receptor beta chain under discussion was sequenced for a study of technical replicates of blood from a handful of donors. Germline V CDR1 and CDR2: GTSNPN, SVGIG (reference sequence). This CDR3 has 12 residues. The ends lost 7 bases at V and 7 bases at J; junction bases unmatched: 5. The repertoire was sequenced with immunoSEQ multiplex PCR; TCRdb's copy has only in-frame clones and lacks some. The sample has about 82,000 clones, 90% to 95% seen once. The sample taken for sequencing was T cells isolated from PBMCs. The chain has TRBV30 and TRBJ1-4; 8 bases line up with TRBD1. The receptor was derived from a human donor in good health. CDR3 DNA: TGTGCCTACCAGGGGGCAGTTGAAAAACTGTTTTTT. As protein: CAYQGAVEKLFF.